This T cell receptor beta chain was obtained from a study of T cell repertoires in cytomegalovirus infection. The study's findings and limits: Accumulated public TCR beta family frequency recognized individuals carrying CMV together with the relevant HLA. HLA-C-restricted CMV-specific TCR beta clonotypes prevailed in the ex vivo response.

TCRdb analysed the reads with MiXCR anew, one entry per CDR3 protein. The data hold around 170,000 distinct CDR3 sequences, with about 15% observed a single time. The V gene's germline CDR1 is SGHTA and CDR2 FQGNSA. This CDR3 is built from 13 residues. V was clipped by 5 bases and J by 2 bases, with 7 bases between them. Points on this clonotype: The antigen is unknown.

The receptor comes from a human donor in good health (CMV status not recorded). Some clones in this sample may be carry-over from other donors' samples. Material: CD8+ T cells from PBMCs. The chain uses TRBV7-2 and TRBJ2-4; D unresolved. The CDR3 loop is CASSLEPKNIQYF. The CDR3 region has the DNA TGTGCCAGCAGCCTCGAACCCAAAAACATTCAGTACTTC.